These 11 T cell receptor beta chains were all obtained from the same sample, sequenced in a study of CD8 T cells in Susac syndrome. Random hexamers were used to reverse transcribe the RNA input (roughly 0.5 to 1 ug). TCRdb recomputed calls from the immunoSEQ multiplex PCR reads with MiXCR, one row per CDR3 protein. The table includes some 58,000 distinct CDR3 sequences, over 90% detected once. Sequenced input: CD8+ T cells from PBMCs. The receptor set was obtained from a human donor with Susac syndrome.

This clonotype was seen once. The V gene is TRBV9, the J gene TRBJ2-7; tentative D call: TRBD1 (6 bases). The CDR3 is made up of 17 amino acids. The V gene's germline CDR1 is SGDLS and CDR2 YYNGEE. Trimming stripped 0 bases from V and 0 bases from J, with 16 bases between. The CDR3 DNA follows: TGTGCCAGCAGCGTAGGAGAGGACAGACTGAGCTCCTACGAGCAGTACTTC. It yields the protein CASSVGEDRLSSYEQYF.

This clonotype was observed a handful of times. CDR3 bases: TGTGCCAGCAGCTTCGGGACAGGCGGGGAGCAGTACTTC. It codes for CASSFGTGGEQYF. The V gene is TRBV5-6, the J gene TRBJ2-7, with 8 bases matching TRBD1. The CDR3 totals 13 residues. V lost 2 bases and J lost 7; bases outside the gene matches: 5. Germline V lookup: CDR1 SGHDT, CDR2 YYEEEE.

The chain employs TRBV11-2 and TRBJ2-5; 7 bases agree with TRBD2. V lost 1 base, J lost 1 base, and 3 bases stayed unmatched. CDR3 size: 15 residues. Germline CDR1 SGHAT, CDR2 FQNNGV. CDR3 sequence (DNA): TGTGCCAGCAGCTTAGCCCCTAGCGGCCAAGAGACCCAGTACTTC. Residues: CASSLAPSGQETQYF.

The V call is TRBV28, the J call TRBJ2-3; no firm D call. This CDR3 is built from 12 residues. Germline values: CDR1 MDHEN, CDR2 SYDVKM. The V and J ends lost 5 bases and 4 bases respectively, with 7 bases between them. The CDR3 here is CASSPRPDTQYF. As DNA, the CDR3 is TGTGCCAGCAGTCCGCGTCCAGATACGCAGTATTTT.

V gene TRBV12-3 or TRBV12-4 combines with J gene TRBJ2-3, with D possibly matching TRBD2 (7 bases). The CDR3 is made up of 17 amino acids. Trimming removed 6 bases from V and 0 bases from J, with 19 bases in between. CDR3: CASRPPRGRTSTDTQYF. Here the CDR3 DNA reads TGTGCCAGCAGGCCCCCGCGGGGGCGGACTAGCACAGATACGCAGTATTTT.

Only one count was recorded for this clonotype. The V and J genes are TRBV29-1 and TRBJ1-2; 7 bases fit TRBD1. V lost 0 bases and J lost 4; bases outside the gene matches: 20. The CDR3 sequence is 19 residues long. In germline, CDR1 is SQVTM, CDR2 ANQGSEA. CDR3 DNA sequence: TGCAGCGTTGAAGATCGGGCCCGGCTGACAGGGCTTCCCTCCTATGGCTACACCTTC. It codes for CSVEDRARLTGLPSYGYTF.

The J gene is TRBJ1-1, the V gene TRBV30; D uncertain. Germline V gene lookup returns CDR1 GTSNPN and CDR2 SVGIG (reference sequence). There are 12 residues in the CDR3. Between the trimmed V and J ends, which lost 0 bases and 2 bases, there was a span of 4 bases. CDR3: CAWSVGNTEAFF. Here the CDR3 DNA reads TGTGCCTGGAGTGTTGGAAACACTGAAGCTTTCTTT. Combining the CDR3 with reference TRBV30 and TRBJ1-1 gives the whole variable domain SQTIHQWPATLVQPVGSPLSLECTVEGTSNPNLYWYRQAAGRGLQLLFYSVGIGQISSEVPQNLSASRPQDRQFILSSKKLLLSDSGFYLCAWSVGNTEAFFGQGTRLTVV.

The rearrangement links TRBV9 to TRBJ1-2, with D possibly being TRBD1 (5 bases). CDR3 length: 12 amino acids. CDR1 and CDR2 (germline): SGDLS, YYNGEE. V dropped 2 bases and J dropped 8 bases, with 10 bases sitting between them. CDR3 bases: TGTGCCAGCAGCGTCAGGGAAGGAGGCTACACCTTC. Its protein is CASSVREGGYTF.

The chain combines TRBV7-9 with TRBJ2-3; D remains unclear. The CDR3 covers 14 residues. CDR1 is SEHNR, CDR2 FQNEAQ, per germline (reference sequence). V lost 4 bases and J lost 0, with 8 bases in between. The chain's CDR3 is CASSSPDSTDTQYF. CDR3 nucleotides: TGTGCCAGCAGCTCACCAGACAGCACAGATACGCAGTATTTT.

This chain uses TRBV19 with TRBJ2-5, with D possibly TRBD1 on 5 matching bases. Germline assignment: CDR1 LNHDA and CDR2 SQIVND (reference sequence). Trimming removed 6 bases at V and 2 bases at J, with 19 bases between. The CDR3 is 16 residues long. The CDR3 DNA follows: TGTGCCAGTAGATCCTTAGTAGGCAGGGAACAAGAGACCCAGTACTTC. Its protein product is CASRSLVGREQETQYF.

The chain has TRBV4-1 and TRBJ1-5; 11 nucleotides match TRBD1. V dropped 0 bases and J dropped 1; count of bases not matched to a gene: 14. Germline assignment: CDR1 MGHRA and CDR2 YSYEKL. The CDR3 is 21 amino acids. Here the CDR3 DNA reads TGCGCCAGCAGCCAAGATCGGCTTGGTGGACAGGGGGCTTTAAGCAATCAGCCCCAGCATTTT. This translates into CASSQDRLGGQGALSNQPQHF.